This TCR beta chain was recovered during a study of T cell responses to AZD1222 COVID-19 vaccine. Regarding the study as a whole: Recipients of AZD1222 seropositive at baseline numbered only five or six. Unmutated regions of variants are reportedly targeted by nearly half of spike-specific TCRs.

A note on this clone: Its target is unknown.

Germline assignment: CDR1 LNHDA and CDR2 SQIVND (reference sequence). Deletions cut 4 bases from V and 8 bases from J, with 15 bases between. CDR3 length equals 14 residues. The assay was immunoSEQ multiplex PCR, and TCRdb's table has in-frame clones only and misses some. The profile shows 150,000 to 190,000 clones, 75% to 90% of them singletons. The chain carries TRBV19 and TRBJ2-1; D might be TRBD1 or TRBD2, each matching 5 bases. The sequence was obtained from an adult who had recovered from COVID-19. The sequencing here drew on peripheral blood, taken after recovery from COVID-19. CDR3 in DNA: TGTGCCAGTAGTAAACGGACGGGGCTTGATGAGCAGTTCTTC. Translating gives CASSKRTGLDEQFF.